The 26 T cell receptor beta chains below come from one sample, sequenced in a study of shared clonotypes between healthy human individuals (dated by TCRdb to the early 2020s). CD8 naive samples were CD45RO-negative cells positively selected for CCR7, giving a CD45RA+CCR7+ population that excluded TemRA cells. Libraries came from the immunoSEQ multiplex PCR assay. Imported from immuneACCESS, the table was reduced by TCRdb to in-frame sequences with V and J called. These copies leave out some clones; in studies compared against another copy, an unresolved V gene accounts for under half, and the cause of the remainder is not known. A total of around 2,000,000 clones appear in this sample, about 95% of them only once. Of the sample, 1.2% is held by the ten largest clones. The sample was naive CD8+ T cells sorted from blood. Taken with the paper, the label for cell subset or site translates to: CD45RA+CCR7+. All receptors come from a man aged 18 to 35 in good health.

J is TRBJ2-3 and V is TRBV7-9; D is possibly TRBD1 or TRBD2 (5 bases each). The CDR3 loop spans 13 amino acids. V was cut by 10 bases and J by 6 bases, with 17 bases left in between. Germline V gene sequence: CDR1 SEHNR, CDR2 FQNEAQ (reference sequence). CDR3 protein: CATGTTDGDTQYF. As DNA, the CDR3 is TGTGCCACCGGGACCACAGACGGGGATACGCAGTATTTT. Full variable domain (outside the CDR3, taken from reference TRBV7-9 and TRBJ2-3): DTGVSQNPRHKITKRGQNVTFRCDPISEHNRLYWYRQTLGQGPEFLTYFQNEAQLEKSRLLSDRFSAERPKGSFSTLEIQRTEQGDSAMYLCATGTTDGDTQYFGPGTRLTVL.

This clone appeared a few times. The chain is built from TRBV2 and TRBJ2-3; 8 bases are shared with TRBD2. The CDR3 covers 15 residues. Germline loops: CDR1 SNHLY, CDR2 FYNNEI. The J segment lost 2 bases and the V segment lost 7 bases, leaving 8 bases of the junction unmatched. Here the CDR3 DNA reads TGTGCCAGCACCTGGGCGGGGGGAGACACAGATACGCAGTATTTT. Its translation is CASTWAGGDTDTQYF.

The rearrangement uses TRBV7-9 and TRBJ1-1; 7 nucleotides line up with TRBD1. The CDR3 contains 15 residues. Trimming took 2 bases from V and 3 from J; bases not matched to a gene: 6. Germline values: CDR1 SEHNR, CDR2 FQNEAQ (reference sequence). The CDR3 bases are TGTGCCAGCAGCTTACGCCAGGGGGATGACACTGAAGCTTTCTTT. It specifies CASSLRQGDDTEAFF.

This chain uses TRBV30 with TRBJ2-7; TRBD2 agrees at 11 bases. Germline V gives CDR1 GTSNPN, CDR2 SVGIG (reference sequence). This CDR3 contains 14 residues. J gave up 3 bases and V 3 bases, and 4 bases lay outside the gene matches. CDR3 in amino acids: CAWRGTSGYYEQYF. CDR3 bases: TGTGCCTGGAGGGGGACTAGCGGATACTACGAGCAGTACTTC.

The chain carries TRBV27 and TRBJ2-1; unclear D gene. The CDR3 loop spans 12 amino acids. V was pared by 0 bases and J by 10 bases, with 7 bases between. Germline lookup yields CDR1 MNHEY and CDR2 SMNVEV (reference sequence). Written as DNA, the CDR3 is TGTGCCAGCAGTTTATCAGTGGGCGAGCAGTTCTTC. Its protein is CASSLSVGEQFF.

This chain joins TRBV15 and TRBJ2-1; possible D gene TRBD1, 5 bases. The V end was cut by 7 bases, the J end by 3 bases, with 16 bases between. CDR3 length: 15 residues. Germline lookup yields CDR1 LNHNV and CDR2 YYDKDF (reference sequence). In DNA, the CDR3 is TGTGCCACCACCCCCTTGGGGCGAGACTACAATGAGCAGTTCTTC. Translating it yields CATTPLGRDYNEQFF.

The CDR3 nucleotides are TGTGCCAGCAGTGAGAATTATGGGTCCATGAACACTGAAGCTTTCTTT. Protein product: CASSENYGSMNTEAFF. V is TRBV6-1 and J is TRBJ1-1; D remains ambiguous. The CDR3 totals 16 residues. Trimming removed 3 bases at V and 0 bases at J, with 14 bases between. The germline V gene has CDR1 MNHNS and CDR2 SASEGT.

The gene calls are TRBV4-3 and TRBJ2-2; D may match TRBD1 or TRBD2 (5 bases each). Germline CDR1 and CDR2: LGHNA and YSLEER. Trimming left V 0 bases short and J 4 bases short, with 15 bases between. This CDR3 is 17 amino acids long. CDR3 protein: CASSQDRGAASTGELFF. CDR3 in DNA: TGCGCCAGCAGCCAAGATCGAGGGGCTGCGAGCACCGGGGAGCTGTTTTTT.

The CDR3, as DNA: TGTGCCAGCAGCGCATCCCCACCAGGGTGGATATACAATGAGCAGTTCTTC. Translation: CASSASPPGWIYNEQFF. J is TRBJ2-1 and V is TRBV9; the D gene is possibly TRBD1 (5 bases). CDR1 and CDR2 (germline): SGDLS, YYNGEE. V lost 3 bases, J lost 4 bases, and 20 bases lay in between. The CDR3 loop spans 17 amino acids.

The chain carries TRBV13 and TRBJ2-1, with TRBD2 identical over 9 bases. The CDR3 length is 15 residues. The V gene's germline CDR1 is PRHDT and CDR2 FYEKMQ (reference sequence). Trimming cost V 5 bases and J 6 bases; bases outside gene matches: 8. The CDR3 is CASSITSGSGNEQFF. The CDR3 coding sequence is TGTGCCAGCAGCATAACTAGCGGGTCGGGCAATGAGCAGTTCTTC.

V usage is TRBV4-2 and J usage is TRBJ1-2; 10 bases are shared with TRBD1. V dropped 3 bases and J dropped 4; count of bases not matched to a gene: 17. This CDR3 has 19 residues. CDR1 is LGHNA and CDR2 is YNFKEQ in the germline V gene. The CDR3 is CASSQREGTGVSVGYGYTF. DNA of the CDR3: TGTGCCAGCAGCCAGCGTGAGGGGACAGGGGTTTCGGTTGGCTATGGCTACACCTTC.

The J gene is TRBJ2-2, the V gene TRBV7-9; 10 positions match TRBD2. CDR3 size: 17 residues. V shed 3 bases and J 1 base; nucleotides not matched to a gene: 5. Germline lookup yields CDR1 SEHNR and CDR2 FQNEAQ (reference sequence). CDR3 sequence reads: CASSFPKREGNTGELFF. In DNA, the CDR3 is TGTGCCAGCAGCTTCCCAAAGCGGGAGGGGAACACCGGGGAGCTGTTTTTT.

The rearrangement links TRBV11-2 to TRBJ1-2, with 11 nucleotides matching TRBD1. Trimming took 3 bases from V and 7 from J; bases not matched to a gene: 4. The CDR3 sequence is 14 residues long. The germline gives CDR1 SGHAT, CDR2 FQNNGV. Here the CDR3 reads CASSLGTGGVGYTF. The CDR3 DNA follows: TGTGCCAGCAGCTTGGGGACAGGGGGTGTTGGCTACACCTTC.

The rearrangement joins TRBV28 to TRBJ2-7; 9 bases agree with TRBD1. The CDR3 is made up of 15 amino acids. The germline CDR1 and CDR2 sequences are MDHEN and SYDVKM. V shed 5 bases, J shed 2 bases, and the junction held 7 bases outside the gene matches. In nucleotides, the CDR3 is TGTGCCAGCAGTACTACAGGGGGCGCCCCCTACGAGCAGTACTTC. Its translation is CASSTTGGAPYEQYF. The whole variable domain, filled in from reference TRBV28 and TRBJ2-7, reads DVKVTQSSRYLVKRTGEKVFLECVQDMDHENMFWYRQDPGLGLRLIYFSYDVKMKEKGDIPEGYSVSREKKERFSLILESASTNQTSMYLCASSTTGGAPYEQYFGPGTRLTVT.

This clone was recorded only once. In the same sample, other DNA sequences code for this CDR3. The J gene is TRBJ1-1, the V gene TRBV7-9; D might be TRBD1 (5 bases). The germline V and J ends were trimmed by 5 bases and 1 base, with 8 bases remaining between them. CDR1 and CDR2 (germline): SEHNR, FQNEAQ (reference sequence). The CDR3 loop spans 13 amino acids. CDR3 sequence: CASSPGGNTEAFF. In DNA, the CDR3 is TGTGCCAGCAGCCCCGGGGGGAACACTGAAGCTTTCTTT.

The chain is built from TRBV30 and TRBJ2-7; TRBD1 might be the D (6 bases). The V end was cut by 4 bases, the J end by 0 bases, with 22 bases between. This CDR3 contains 17 residues. Germline V gene data show CDR1 as GTSNPN and CDR2 as SVGIG (reference sequence). CDR3 DNA: TGTGCCTGGACCCACCAACGCCGGGACACCCTCTCCTACGAGCAGTACTTC. Translating gives CAWTHQRRDTLSYEQYF.

The chain recombines TRBV5-4 with TRBJ2-2, with TRBD2 matching 7 bases. The V gene end was trimmed by 0 bases and the J gene end by 3 bases; junction bases not matched to a gene: 5. Per the germline V gene, CDR1 is SGHNT and CDR2 is YYREEE (reference sequence). The CDR3 is 16 amino acids. The CDR3 loop is CASSLGAGLDTGELFF. In nucleotides, the CDR3 is TGTGCCAGCAGCTTGGGAGCGGGGCTGGACACCGGGGAGCTGTTTTTT.

The chain joins TRBV7-3 to TRBJ2-7; TRBD2 matches at 14 bases. Germline V gene data show CDR1 as SGHTA and CDR2 as FQGTGA. This CDR3 comprises 19 residues. V was clipped by 5 bases and J by 0 bases; unmatched bases: 12. CDR3 in amino acids: CASSNRTSGGPPLSYEQYF. CDR3 DNA: TGTGCCAGCAGCAATCGGACTAGCGGGGGGCCTCCCCTCTCCTACGAGCAGTACTTC.

V gene TRBV19 combines with J gene TRBJ1-5; D ambiguous. The CDR3 is 14 residues long. Germline CDR1 and CDR2: LNHDA and SQIVND (reference sequence). V lost 3 bases to trimming and J lost 3 bases, with 9 bases between them. The CDR3 sequence is CASSIEQSNQPQHF. As DNA, the CDR3 is TGTGCCAGTAGTATCGAGCAGTCCAATCAGCCCCAGCATTTT. Based on the CDR3 plus reference TRBV19 and TRBJ1-5, the full variable domain is DGGITQSPKYLFRKEGQNVTLSCEQNLNHDAMYWYRQDPGQGLRLIYYSQIVNDFQKGDIAEGYSVSREKKESFPLTVTSAQKNPTAFYLCASSIEQSNQPQHFGDGTRLSIL.

The V call is TRBV5-6, the J call TRBJ2-3, with 8 positions matching TRBD1. The trim removed 1 base at V and 4 bases at J, leaving 8 bases unmatched. The V gene's germline CDR1 is SGHDT and CDR2 YYEEEE. The CDR3 runs to 16 residues. As DNA, the CDR3 is TGTGCCAGCAGCTTGCTCCAGGGGGCGCTCGCAGATACGCAGTATTTT. Residues: CASSLLQGALADTQYF.

The chain couples TRBV19 to TRBJ2-2, with D possibly being TRBD1 (6 bases). Germline CDR1 LNHDA, CDR2 SQIVND (reference sequence). This CDR3 region has 15 residues. V shed 5 bases and J shed 3 bases, with 13 bases lying between them. The CDR3 spells CASSVTGFDTGELFF. The CDR3 DNA sequence: TGTGCCAGTAGTGTCACAGGGTTCGACACCGGGGAGCTGTTTTTT. The full variable domain, its missing parts supplied by reference TRBV19 and TRBJ2-2, is DGGITQSPKYLFRKEGQNVTLSCEQNLNHDAMYWYRQDPGQGLRLIYYSQIVNDFQKGDIAEGYSVSREKKESFPLTVTSAQKNPTAFYLCASSVTGFDTGELFFGEGSRLTVL.

V usage is TRBV7-9 and J usage is TRBJ1-6; a possible D gene is TRBD1 (5 bases). V was shortened by 5 bases and J by 6 bases, with 8 bases between the two germline ends. The CDR3 is made up of 13 amino acids. CDR1 is SEHNR, CDR2 FQNEAQ, per germline (reference sequence). The CDR3 DNA reads as TGTGCCAGCAGCGCGGGGGGTAATTCACCCCTCCACTTT. Its protein is CASSAGGNSPLHF.

Worth noting for this clone: Other DNA sequences within the sample encode an identical CDR3. The chain carries TRBV11-1 and TRBJ2-3; D is ambiguous. Looked up from germline, CDR1 is SGHAT and CDR2 is FQDESV (reference sequence). V was pared by 3 bases and J by 1 base, with 5 bases between. This CDR3 is built from 13 residues. The CDR3 coding sequence is TGTGCCAGCAGCTTCTACGGCACAGATACGCAGTATTTT. Translation: CASSFYGTDTQYF.

Points on this clone: This sample also contains other DNA sequences that code for the same CDR3. The chain carries TRBV19 and TRBJ1-2; the D is unclear. The CDR3 runs to 13 residues. Germline V lookup: CDR1 LNHDA, CDR2 SQIVND (reference sequence). Trimming removed 5 bases at V and 4 bases at J, with 11 bases between. The CDR3 DNA is TGTGCCAGTAGTCCCGGCGGCCTCTATGGCTACACCTTC. Protein product: CASSPGGLYGYTF.

The chain links TRBV10-3 to TRBJ2-7; 13 positions match TRBD2. Germline V gene lookup returns CDR1 ENHRY and CDR2 SYGVKD. The ends lost 4 bases at V and 3 bases at J; junction bases unmatched: 9. The CDR3 sequence is 17 residues long. The CDR3 nucleotides are TGTGCCATCAGTGGCCCCGGACTAGCGGGGGCGCGCTACGAGCAGTACTTC. This gives the protein CAISGPGLAGARYEQYF.

As for this clone: Other DNA sequences from this sample encode an identical CDR3 as well. The chain carries TRBV9 and TRBJ2-7; maybe TRBD2 (5 bases). CDR3 length equals 14 residues. CDR1 is SGDLS and CDR2 is YYNGEE in the germline V gene. Trimming took 0 bases from V and 2 from J, leaving 9 bases between them. The CDR3 DNA follows: TGTGCCAGCAGCGTAGCTCCGGGAACCTACGAGCAGTACTTC. This translates into CASSVAPGTYEQYF.